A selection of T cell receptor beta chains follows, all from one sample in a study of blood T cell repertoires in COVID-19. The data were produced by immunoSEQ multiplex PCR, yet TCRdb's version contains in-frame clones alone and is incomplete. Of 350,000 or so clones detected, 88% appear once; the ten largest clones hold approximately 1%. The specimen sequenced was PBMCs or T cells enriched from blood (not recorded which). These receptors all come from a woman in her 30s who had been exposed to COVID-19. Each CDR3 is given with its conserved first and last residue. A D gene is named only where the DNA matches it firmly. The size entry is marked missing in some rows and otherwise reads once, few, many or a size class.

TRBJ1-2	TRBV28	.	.	CASSLGEFNYGYTF	TGTGCCAGCAGTCTCGGAGAGTTTAACTATGGCTACACCTTC
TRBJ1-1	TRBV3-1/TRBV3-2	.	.	CASSQGLRGEAFF	TGTGCCAGCAGCCAAGGTCTTAGGGGAGAAGCTTTCTTT
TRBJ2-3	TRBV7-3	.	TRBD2	CASSLGLALTDTQYF	TGTGCCAGCAGCTTGGGACTAGCGCTCACAGATACGCAGTATTTT
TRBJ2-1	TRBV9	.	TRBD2	CASSDPGGTYNEQFF	TGTGCCAGCAGCGACCCGGGGGGAACCTACAATGAGCAGTTCTTC
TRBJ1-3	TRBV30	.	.	CAWTVRQGYGNTIYF	TGTGCCTGGACCGTCAGGCAGGGGTACGGAAACACCATATATTTT
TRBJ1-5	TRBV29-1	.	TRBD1	CSVVDRGLGQPQHF	TGCAGCGTGGTGGACAGGGGGCTTGGGCAGCCCCAGCATTTT
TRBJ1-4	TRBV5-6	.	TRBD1	CASSLPRQGSEKLFF	TGTGCCAGCAGCTTGCCGCGACAGGGGAGTGAAAAACTGTTTTTT
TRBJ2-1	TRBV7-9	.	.	CVQGGGKNNEQFF	TGTGTCCAAGGCGGGGGCAAAAACAATGAGCAGTTCTTC
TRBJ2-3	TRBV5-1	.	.	CASSLGGGSTDTQYF	TGCGCCAGCAGCTTGGGTGGCGGTAGCACAGATACGCAGTATTTT
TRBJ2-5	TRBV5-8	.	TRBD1	CASSLYLTGSGETQYF	TGTGCCAGCAGCTTATACTTGACAGGGTCTGGGGAGACCCAGTACTTC
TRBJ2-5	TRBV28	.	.	CASSLRVIQETQYF	TGTGCCAGCAGTCTAAGAGTTATACAAGAGACCCAGTACTTC
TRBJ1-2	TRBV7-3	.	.	CASSETANYGYTF	TGTGCCAGCAGCGAGACAGCTAACTATGGCTACACCTTC
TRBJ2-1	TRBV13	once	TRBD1	CASSLRTGDHNEQFF	TGTGCCAGCAGCTTGAGGACAGGGGACCACAATGAGCAGTTCTTC
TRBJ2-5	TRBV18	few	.	CASSPLREQETQYF	TGTGCCAGCTCACCACTACGGGAACAAGAGACCCAGTACTTC
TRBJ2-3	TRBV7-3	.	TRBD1	CASSLRGQGGNTQYF	TGTGCCAGCAGCTTACGGGGACAGGGGGGAAATACGCAGTATTTT
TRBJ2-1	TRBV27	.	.	CASSSLNEQFF	TGTGCCAGCAGTTCCCTGAATGAGCAGTTCTTC
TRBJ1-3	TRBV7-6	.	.	CASSLGGQLNTIYF	TGTGCCAGCAGCTTAGGAGGACAACTAAACACCATATATTTT
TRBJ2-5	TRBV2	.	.	CASSTRREGGETQYF	TGTGCCAGCAGTACACGAAGAGAGGGTGGAGAGACCCAGTACTTC
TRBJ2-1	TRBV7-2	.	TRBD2	CASRPPGLAGGYNEQFF	TGTGCCAGCAGGCCACCGGGACTAGCGGGGGGGTACAATGAGCAGTTCTTC
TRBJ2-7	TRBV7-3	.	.	CASSLRHGGYEQYF	TGTGCCAGCAGCTTACGACACGGTGGCTACGAGCAGTACTTC
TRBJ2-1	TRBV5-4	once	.	CASSQGAVSYNEQFF	TGTGCCAGCAGCCAAGGGGCGGTTTCCTACAATGAGCAGTTCTTC
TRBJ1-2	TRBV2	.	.	CASIRGRVDGYTF	TGTGCCAGCATCAGAGGCAGGGTGGATGGCTACACCTTC
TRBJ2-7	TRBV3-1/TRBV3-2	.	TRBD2	CASSPPGLAVSYEQYF	TGTGCCAGCAGCCCCCCAGGGCTAGCGGTCTCCTACGAGCAGTACTTC
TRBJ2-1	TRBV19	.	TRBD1	CATTPLGQEKHNEQFF	TGTGCCACCACACCCCTGGGACAGGAAAAACACAATGAGCAGTTCTTC
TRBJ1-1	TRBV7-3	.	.	CASSQIRNTEAFF	TGTGCCAGCAGCCAGATCAGGAACACTGAAGCTTTCTTT
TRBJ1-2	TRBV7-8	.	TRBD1	CASSRQGDGYTF	TGTGCCAGCAGCCGACAGGGGGATGGCTACACCTTC
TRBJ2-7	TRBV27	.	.	CASSQTVLPYEQYF	TGTGCCAGCAGTCAGACAGTTCTCCCCTACGAGCAGTACTTC
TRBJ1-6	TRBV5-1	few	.	CASSLMQASNSPLHF	TGCGCCAGCAGCTTGATGCAGGCAAGCAATTCACCCCTCCACTTT
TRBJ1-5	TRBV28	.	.	CASSPNRVSVNNQPQHF	TGTGCCAGCAGTCCAAACAGGGTTTCGGTAAACAATCAGCCCCAGCATTTT
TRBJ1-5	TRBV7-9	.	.	CASSLSGGVSNQPQHF	TGTGCCAGCAGCTTAAGTGGAGGGGTTAGCAATCAGCCCCAGCATTTT
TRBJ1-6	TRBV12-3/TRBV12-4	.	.	CASSVRDSPLHF	TGTGCCAGCAGTGTGAGGGATTCACCCCTCCACTTT
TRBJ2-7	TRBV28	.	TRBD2	CASSFETSGTYEQYF	TGTGCCAGCAGTTTCGAAACTAGCGGGACCTACGAGCAGTACTTC
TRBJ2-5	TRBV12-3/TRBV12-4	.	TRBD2	CASSFSSGETQYF	TGTGCCAGCAGTTTTTCTAGCGGGGAGACCCAGTACTTC
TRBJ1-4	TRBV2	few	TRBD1	CASGTVNEKLFF	TGTGCCAGCGGGACAGTTAATGAAAAACTGTTTTTT
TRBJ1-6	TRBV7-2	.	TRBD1	CASSSRGHNSPLHF	TGTGCCAGCAGTTCCAGGGGGCATAATTCACCCCTCCACTTT
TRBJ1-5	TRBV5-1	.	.	CASSPGARSNQPQHF	TGCGCCAGCAGCCCAGGGGCTAGGAGCAATCAGCCCCAGCATTTT